The 22 T cell receptor beta chains in this list originate from one sample, sequenced in a study of T cell responses to AZD1222 COVID-19 vaccine. Produced via immunoSEQ multiplex PCR; TCRdb's table is partial and in-frame only. The table shows about 100,000 clones, with over 75% occurring only once. The specimen was peripheral blood, collected 28 days after the second AZD1222 dose. The receptor set was obtained from an adult who received the AZD1222 COVID-19 vaccine.

The chain employs TRBV12-5 and TRBJ1-5; 10 bases map to TRBD1. Unmatched junction bases numbered 7, after V lost 4 bases and J lost 7 bases. This CDR3 comprises 15 residues. CDR1 is LGHNT and CDR2 is FRNRAP in the germline V gene. In nucleotides, the CDR3 is TGTGCTAGTGGTTCCGGACAGGGGGGTGACCAGCCCCAGCATTTT. Protein product: CASGSGQGGDQPQHF.

The chain joins TRBV7-2 to TRBJ2-7, with 11 bases that match TRBD1. The CDR3 loop spans 15 amino acids. Per the germline V gene, CDR1 is SGHTA and CDR2 is FQGNSA. The ends lost 3 bases at V and 3 bases at J; junction bases unmatched: 4. The chain's CDR3 is CASSFGQGAVYEQYF. The CDR3 nucleotides are TGTGCCAGCAGCTTCGGACAGGGGGCAGTCTACGAGCAGTACTTC.

The J gene is TRBJ2-3, the V gene TRBV9; the D gene is possibly TRBD1 (5 bases). V dropped 4 bases and J dropped 2 bases, with 8 bases sitting between them. CDR1 and CDR2 (germline): SGDLS, YYNGEE. The CDR3 is 13 amino acids. The CDR3 bases are TGTGCCAGCAGCAAACAGGTCACAGATACGCAGTATTTT. Encoded protein: CASSKQVTDTQYF.

The chain employs TRBV4-3 and TRBJ2-2, with a tentative D call TRBD1 (6 bases). The CDR3 length is 18 residues. The V gene lost 0 bases and the J gene lost 4 bases, with 18 bases spanning the gap. Germline V CDR1 and CDR2: LGHNA, YSLEER. The CDR3 sequence: CASSQDLQGRRGTGELFF. As DNA, the CDR3 is TGCGCCAGCAGCCAAGATCTACAGGGACGACGAGGCACCGGGGAGCTGTTTTTT.

The chain has TRBV19 and TRBJ2-2; D gene unclear. CDR1 LNHDA and CDR2 SQIVND come from the germline V gene (reference sequence). V dropped 2 bases and J dropped 5 bases, with 9 bases sitting between them. This CDR3 has 14 amino acids. The CDR3 nucleotides are TGTGCCAGTAGTATAAAGGCAGCTACCGGGGAGCTGTTTTTT. It translates to CASSIKAATGELFF.

V and J are TRBV7-2 and TRBJ2-1; TRBD1 aligns across 8 bases. This CDR3 has 15 amino acids. In germline, CDR1 is SGHTA, CDR2 FQGNSA. V trimming: 4 bases; J trimming: 6 bases; junction bases outside the gene matches: 8. The CDR3 reads CASSSGGGGSNEQFF. CDR3 bases: TGTGCCAGCAGCTCAGGGGGCGGAGGATCCAATGAGCAGTTCTTC.

The chain combines TRBV10-3 with TRBJ1-1, with 7 bases fitting TRBD1. CDR3 length: 14 amino acids. J was trimmed by 2 bases and V by 6 bases; bases with no gene match: 6. The germline V gene has CDR1 ENHRY and CDR2 SYGVKD. The DNA for the CDR3 is TGTGCCATCAGGGGGGGACAGACAAACACTGAAGCTTTCTTT. Protein: CAIRGGQTNTEAFF.

The chain couples TRBV27 to TRBJ2-5; perhaps D is TRBD1 or TRBD2 (5 bases each). This CDR3 comprises 13 residues. Germline CDR1 and CDR2: MNHEY and SMNVEV (reference sequence). Trimming pared 6 bases from V and 3 bases from J, leaving 11 bases between. The CDR3 nucleotides are TGTGCCAGCAGGGTCCAGGGAGAAGAGACCCAGTACTTC. This gives the protein CASRVQGEETQYF.

CDR3 sequence (DNA): TGTGCCAGCAGAATTCGGGACAGGGGGACAGATACGCAGTATTTT. This gives the protein CASRIRDRGTDTQYF. The chain combines TRBV6-5 with TRBJ2-3, with 11 nucleotides matching TRBD1. V lost 6 bases and J lost 3; bases outside the gene matches: 5. Germline CDR1 and CDR2: MNHEY and SVGAGI. This CDR3 is built from 15 residues.

The gene calls are TRBV5-4 and TRBJ2-1; D is perhaps TRBD2 (6 bases). The CDR3 has 16 residues. The V gene's germline CDR1 is SGHNT and CDR2 YYREEE (reference sequence). Trimming pared 3 bases from V and 3 bases from J, leaving 16 bases between. The CDR3 is CASSSAWVRDYNEQFF. In DNA form, the CDR3 reads TGTGCCAGCAGCTCCGCCTGGGTGCGGGACTACAATGAGCAGTTCTTC.

The chain joins TRBV10-3 to TRBJ1-1; D is ambiguous. Looked up from germline, CDR1 is ENHRY and CDR2 is SYGVKD. This CDR3 spans 13 amino acids. The germline V and J ends were trimmed by 4 bases and 4 bases, with 10 bases remaining between them. CDR3 amino acids: CAISGAPGTEAFF. CDR3 nucleotide sequence: TGTGCCATCAGTGGGGCTCCCGGCACTGAAGCTTTCTTT.

The chain links TRBV3-1 (or the pseudogene TRBV3-2) to TRBJ2-4; maybe TRBD1 (6 bases). V shed 8 bases and J shed 1 base, with 12 bases lying between them. Germline V lookup: CDR1 LGHDT, CDR2 YNNKEL (reference sequence). The CDR3 has 14 residues. This CDR3 is CASSGAGAKNIQYF. In nucleotides, the CDR3 is TGTGCCAGCTCAGGGGCCGGGGCCAAAAACATTCAGTACTTC.

V is TRBV27 and J is TRBJ2-1; D call uncertain. Trimming took 5 bases from V and 2 from J, leaving 16 bases between them. The CDR3 length is 16 residues. Germline CDR1 and CDR2: MNHEY and SMNVEV (reference sequence). CDR3 amino acids: CASSPPPPRTYNEQFF. For the CDR3, the DNA is TGTGCCAGCAGTCCTCCCCCCCCGAGGACCTACAATGAGCAGTTCTTC.

Concerning this clone itself: The same CDR3 is also encoded by other DNA sequences in this sample. The chain carries TRBV19 and TRBJ1-5; a weak D match, TRBD1 (6 bases). Per the germline V gene, CDR1 is LNHDA and CDR2 is SQIVND (reference sequence). This CDR3 is built from 13 residues. The ends were cut back, 7 bases at V and 4 bases at J, with 11 bases in the middle. CDR3: CASTLDRNQPQHF. DNA for the CDR3: TGTGCCAGTACCCTGGACAGAAATCAGCCCCAGCATTTT.

The chain recombines TRBV5-1 with TRBJ1-1; TRBD1 matches at 9 bases. The V segment lost 4 bases and the J segment 2 bases; nucleotides outside the gene matches: 3. Germline CDR1 SGHRS, CDR2 YFSETQ. The CDR3 sequence is 14 residues long. The CDR3 DNA reads TGCGCCAGCAGCCGGGACAGGGCAAACACTGAAGCTTTCTTT. Its protein product is CASSRDRANTEAFF.

Of note for this clone: Other DNA sequences in this sample translate to the same CDR3. The genes are TRBV27 and TRBJ1-5; no clear D gene. There are 12 residues in the CDR3. V shed 3 bases and J shed 6 bases, with 6 bases lying between them. Looked up from germline, CDR1 is MNHEY and CDR2 is SMNVEV (reference sequence). This CDR3 is CASSFRGQPQHF. For the CDR3, the DNA is TGTGCCAGCAGTTTTAGAGGTCAGCCCCAGCATTTT.

This rearrangement joins TRBV7-9 to TRBJ2-7; D gene uncertain. V lost 1 base, J lost 7 bases, and 11 bases lay in between. The germline V gene encodes CDR1 SEHNR and CDR2 FQNEAQ (reference sequence). The length of the CDR3 is 13 residues. The CDR3 loop is CASSLGSTWEQYF. The CDR3 nucleotides read TGTGCCAGCAGCTTAGGCAGCACCTGGGAGCAGTACTTC. Combining the CDR3 with reference TRBV7-9 and TRBJ2-7 gives the whole variable domain DTGVSQNPRHKITKRGQNVTFRCDPISEHNRLYWYRQTLGQGPEFLTYFQNEAQLEKSRLLSDRFSAERPKGSFSTLEIQRTEQGDSAMYLCASSLGSTWEQYFGPGTRLTVT.

This rearrangement joins TRBV7-2 to TRBJ2-3; perhaps TRBD2 as D (5 bases). Between the trimmed V and J ends, which lost 4 bases and 6 bases, there was a span of 17 bases. CDR1 and CDR2 (germline): SGHTA, FQGNSA. The CDR3 contains 15 residues. The CDR3 spells CASSSEGQSADTQYF. In DNA, the CDR3 is TGTGCCAGCAGCTCCGAGGGTCAGTCTGCCGATACGCAGTATTTT.

A single count supports this clone. The V and J genes are TRBV19 and TRBJ2-1; 7 bases fit TRBD2. The CDR3 covers 16 residues. In germline, CDR1 is LNHDA, CDR2 SQIVND (reference sequence). V gave up 4 bases and J gave up 0 bases; unmatched junction bases: 6. The CDR3 DNA follows: TGTGCCAGTAGTAGGCCAGGACTAGTCTCCTACAATGAGCAGTTCTTC. Encoded protein: CASSRPGLVSYNEQFF. Complete variable domain (other parts from reference TRBV19 and TRBJ2-1): DGGITQSPKYLFRKEGQNVTLSCEQNLNHDAMYWYRQDPGQGLRLIYYSQIVNDFQKGDIAEGYSVSREKKESFPLTVTSAQKNPTAFYLCASSRPGLVSYNEQFFGPGTRLTVL.

This chain links TRBV5-1 with TRBJ2-7; 9 bases map to TRBD2. Germline assignment: CDR1 SGHRS and CDR2 YFSETQ. The J segment lost 0 bases and the V segment lost 2 bases, leaving 6 bases of the junction unmatched. The CDR3 runs 16 residues. The CDR3 is CASSFTSGRISYEQYF. CDR3 coding DNA: TGCGCCAGCAGCTTTACTAGCGGGCGGATCTCCTACGAGCAGTACTTC.

The gene calls are TRBV6-2 or TRBV6-3 and TRBJ1-5; 7 bases map to TRBD1. V trimming: 6 bases; J trimming: 10 bases; junction bases outside the gene matches: 12. The CDR3 is 14 amino acids. Germline V gives CDR1 MNHEY, CDR2 SVGEGT. The CDR3 is CASSSRQGSVPQHF. CDR3 coding DNA: TGTGCCAGCAGCTCTAGACAGGGATCCGTCCCCCAGCATTTT.

This rearrangement joins TRBV7-2 to TRBJ1-1, with D possibly matching TRBD1 (5 bases). This CDR3 comprises 13 residues. Germline V gives CDR1 SGHTA, CDR2 FQGNSA. The ends were cut back, 4 bases at V and 1 base at J, with 7 bases in the middle. The CDR3 loop reads CASSYTGNTEAFF. The CDR3 region has the DNA TGTGCCAGCAGCTACACAGGGAACACTGAAGCTTTCTTT. The full variable domain, with the rest looked up from reference TRBV7-2 and TRBJ1-1, is GAGVSQSPSNKVTEKGKDVELRCDPISGHTALYWYRQSLGQGLEFLIYFQGNSAPDKSGLPSDRFSAERTGGSVSTLTIQRTQQEDSAVYLCASSYTGNTEAFFGQGTRLTVV.